This T cell receptor beta chain was sequenced during a study of response to subunit inactivated influenza vaccine. Using its own MiXCR run on the RT-PCR reads, TCRdb lists one record per CDR3 protein. The table has about half a million distinct CDR3 sequences, approximately 24% seen once. This clonotype was seen just once. Its antigen is as yet unknown. Study results and limitations: With each seasonal influenza vaccination, the authors suggested, few new T cells are recruited.

CDR1 and CDR2 from the germline V gene are DFQATT and SNEGSKA (reference sequence). The CDR3 is made up of 12 amino acids. V shed 5 bases, J shed 5 bases, and the junction held 5 bases outside the gene matches. The material was CD4+ T cells sorted from PBMCs, obtained roughly 5 days after vaccination. The sequence derives from a man aged 45-65 years who received an inactivated influenza vaccine. The chain uses TRBV20-1 and TRBJ2-7; 8 positions match TRBD1. CDR3 nucleotides: TGCAGTGCTCCGGGACAGGTCAACGAGCAGTACTTC. Residues: CSAPGQVNEQYF.